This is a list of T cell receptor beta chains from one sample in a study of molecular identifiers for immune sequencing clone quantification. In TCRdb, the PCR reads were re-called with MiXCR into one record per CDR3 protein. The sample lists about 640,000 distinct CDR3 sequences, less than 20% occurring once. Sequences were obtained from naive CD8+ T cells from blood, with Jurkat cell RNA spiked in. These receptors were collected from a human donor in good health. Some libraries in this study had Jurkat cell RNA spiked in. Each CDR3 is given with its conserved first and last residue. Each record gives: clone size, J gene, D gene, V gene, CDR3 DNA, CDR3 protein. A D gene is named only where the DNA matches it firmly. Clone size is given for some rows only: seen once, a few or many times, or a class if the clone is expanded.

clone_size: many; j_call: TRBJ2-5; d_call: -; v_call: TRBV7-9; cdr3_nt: TGTGCCAGCAGCTTAGCGGACAGCTACCAAGAGACCCAGTACTTC; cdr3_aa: CASSLADSYQETQYF
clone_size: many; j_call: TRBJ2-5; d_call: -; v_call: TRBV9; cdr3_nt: TGTGCCAGCAGCCCAGGGGGGGGGTTGTCAGATGCGGAAGAGACCCAGTACTTC; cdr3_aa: CASSPGGGLSDAEETQYF
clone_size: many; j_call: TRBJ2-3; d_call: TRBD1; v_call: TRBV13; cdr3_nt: TGTGCCAGCAGCTCGGGACAGGGGGCTTCAGATACGCAGTATTTT; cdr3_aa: CASSSGQGASDTQYF
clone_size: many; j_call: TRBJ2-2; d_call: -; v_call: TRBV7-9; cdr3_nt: TGTGCCAGCAGCTCATCTAGCGCCCGACCCTACACCGGGGAGCTGTTTTTT; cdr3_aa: CASSSSSARPYTGELFF
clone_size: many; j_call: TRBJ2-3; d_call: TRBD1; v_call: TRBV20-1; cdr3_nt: TGCAGTGTCATTAACGGGACAGGGTTTTCAGATACGCAGTATTTT; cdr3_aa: CSVINGTGFSDTQYF
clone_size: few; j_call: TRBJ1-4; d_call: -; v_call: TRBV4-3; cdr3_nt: TGCGCCAGCAGCCCAGGGCGGGGGAAGGGAATAGAACTGTTTTTT; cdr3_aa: CASSPGRGKGIELFF
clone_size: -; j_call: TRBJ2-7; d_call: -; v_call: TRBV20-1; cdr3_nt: TGCAGTGCTACCAGTATGACAGATAACAACTCCTACGAGCAGTACTTC; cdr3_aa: CSATSMTDNNSYEQYF
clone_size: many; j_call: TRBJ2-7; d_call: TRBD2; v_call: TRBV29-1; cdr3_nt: TGCAGCGTTGAAGGGCTAGCGGGAACGAGGAGCTCCTACGAGCAGTACTTC; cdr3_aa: CSVEGLAGTRSSYEQYF
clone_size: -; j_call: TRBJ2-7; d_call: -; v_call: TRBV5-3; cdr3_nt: TGTGCCAGCAGCTTGAGAGGACAGACCTCCTACGTGCAGTACTTC; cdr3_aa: CASSLRGQTSYVQYF
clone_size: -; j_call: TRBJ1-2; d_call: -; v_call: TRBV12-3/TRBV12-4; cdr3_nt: TGTGCCAGCAGGGCCGGGTTGGGGGTGTCTGAAGGCTACACCTTC; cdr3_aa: CASRAGLGVSEGYTF
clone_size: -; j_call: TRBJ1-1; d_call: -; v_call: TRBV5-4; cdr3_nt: TGTGCCAGCAGCGGTGAGGATCCGAACACTGAAGCTTTCTTT; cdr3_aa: CASSGEDPNTEAFF
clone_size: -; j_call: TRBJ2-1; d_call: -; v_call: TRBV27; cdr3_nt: TGTGCCAGCAGTATAGGGACGGGGGATGAGCAGTTCTTC; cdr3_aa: CASSIGTGDEQFF
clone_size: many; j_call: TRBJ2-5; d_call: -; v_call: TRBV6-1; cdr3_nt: TGTGCCAGCAGTGAATGGCATAGCCAAGAGACCCAGTACTTC; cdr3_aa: CASSEWHSQETQYF
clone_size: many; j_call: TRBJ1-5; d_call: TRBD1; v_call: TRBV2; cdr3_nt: TGTGCCAGCAGTGTGGCAGGGGGCGCCCAGCCCCAGCATTTT; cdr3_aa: CASSVAGGAQPQHF
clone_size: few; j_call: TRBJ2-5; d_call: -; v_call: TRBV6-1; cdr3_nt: TGTGCCTGCAGTGAAGAGGAGACCCAGTACTTC; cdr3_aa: CACSEEETQYF
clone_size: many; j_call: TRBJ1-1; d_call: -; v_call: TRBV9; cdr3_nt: TGTGCCAGCAGCGTCCGTCCAGGGACTGAAGCTTTCTTT; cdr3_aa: CASSVRPGTEAFF
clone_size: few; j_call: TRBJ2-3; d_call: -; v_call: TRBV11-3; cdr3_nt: TGTGCCAGCAGCTTAGATCTGAGAGATACGCAGTATTTT; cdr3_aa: CASSLDLRDTQYF